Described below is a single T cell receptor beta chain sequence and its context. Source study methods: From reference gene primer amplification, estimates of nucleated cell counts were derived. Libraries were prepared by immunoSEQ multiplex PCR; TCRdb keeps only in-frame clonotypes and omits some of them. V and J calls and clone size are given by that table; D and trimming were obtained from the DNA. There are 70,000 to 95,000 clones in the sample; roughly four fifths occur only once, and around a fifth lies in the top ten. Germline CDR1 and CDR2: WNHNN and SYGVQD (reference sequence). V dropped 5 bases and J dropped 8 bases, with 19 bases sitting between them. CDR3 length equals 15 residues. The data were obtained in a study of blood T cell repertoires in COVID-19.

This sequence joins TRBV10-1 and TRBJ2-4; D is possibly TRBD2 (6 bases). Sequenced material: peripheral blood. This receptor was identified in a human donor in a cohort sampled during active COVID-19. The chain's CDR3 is CASSWIGGVADIQYF. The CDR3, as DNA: TGCGCCAGCAGTTGGATCGGCGGGGTCGCGGACATTCAGTACTTC.